These T cell receptor beta chains were read from a single sample in a study of CD8+CD57+ T cells in acquired aplastic anemia. TCRdb independently ran MiXCR on the reads; one entry per CDR3 protein. In the table there are roughly 240,000 distinct CDR3 sequences, approximately 45% of which are singletons. Sequenced sample: sorted CD4+, CD8+, or CD8+CD57+ T cells (not recorded which) from PBMCs. These receptors all stem from a human donor with aplastic anemia. Each CDR3 is given with its conserved first and last residue. A D gene is named only where the DNA matches it firmly. Clone size appears in some rows only: once, few, many, or a class for an expanded clone.

J: TRBJ1-1; D: -; V: TRBV20-1; size: -; CDR3: CSARGVAFF; DNA: TGCAGTGCTAGAGGGGTGGCTTTCTTT
J: TRBJ2-7; D: -; V: TRBV4-3; size: many; CDR3: CASSQEPGKSSYEQYF; DNA: TGCGCCAGCAGCCAAGAGCCAGGGAAGAGCTCCTACGAGCAGTACTTC
J: TRBJ2-7; D: -; V: TRBV25-1; size: -; CDR3: CASSESGTRQYEQYF; DNA: TGTGCCAGCAGTGAATCCGGGACGCGCCAATACGAGCAGTACTTC
J: TRBJ2-7; D: -; V: TRBV5-8; size: -; CDR3: CASGQSYKQYF; DNA: TGTGCCAGCGGGCAGTCCTACAAGCAGTACTTC
J: TRBJ2-7; D: TRBD2; V: TRBV7-2; size: few; CDR3: CASSYRRDYNPPSEQYF; DNA: TGTGCCAGCAGCTATCGTCGGGACTACAACCCACCCTCCGAGCAGTACTTC
J: TRBJ1-1; D: -; V: TRBV4-1; size: many; CDR3: CASSYGLSEAFF; DNA: TGCGCCAGCAGCTATGGACTCTCTGAAGCTTTCTTT
J: TRBJ2-7; D: -; V: TRBV12-5; size: -; CDR3: CASRSGWGEQYF; DNA: TGTGCCAGCAGGTCGGGGTGGGGCGAGCAGTACTTC
J: TRBJ2-3; D: TRBD1; V: TRBV7-3; size: -; CDR3: CASSQQGSVGTDTQYF; DNA: TGCGCCAGCAGCCAACAGGGGAGCGTTGGCACAGATACGCAGTATTTT
J: TRBJ1-5; D: -; V: TRBV6-6; size: -; CDR3: CASILGGGNQPQHF; DNA: TGTGCCAGCATCTTGGGGGGGGGAAATCAGCCCCAGCATTTT
J: TRBJ1-4; D: -; V: TRBV7-8; size: many; CDR3: CASSLDRLNEKLFF; DNA: TGTGCCAGCAGCTTAGATCGTCTTAATGAAAAACTGTTTTTT
J: TRBJ1-1; D: -; V: TRBV19; size: -; CDR3: CASSITDNTEAFF; DNA: TGTGCCAGTAGTATTACCGATAACACTGAAGCTTTCTTT
J: TRBJ2-3; D: TRBD1; V: TRBV7-6; size: once; CDR3: CASSSTGVGTDTQYF; DNA: TGTGCCAGCAGCTCAACAGGGGTCGGCACAGATACGCAGTATTTT
J: TRBJ1-5; D: -; V: TRBV27; size: -; CDR3: CASSPRLLGEGQPQHF; DNA: TGTGCCAGCAGTCCAAGGCTGTTAGGGGAGGGTCAGCCCCAGCATTTT
J: TRBJ1-4; D: TRBD1; V: TRBV20-1; size: -; CDR3: CSASPGTVNEKLFF; DNA: TGCAGTGCTAGCCCCGGGACAGTCAATGAAAAACTGTTTTTT
J: TRBJ1-1; D: TRBD1; V: TRBV5-5; size: -; CDR3: CASRLVGQGAIGTEAFF; DNA: TGTGCCAGCAGATTGGTTGGACAGGGGGCGATCGGCACTGAAGCTTTCTTT
J: TRBJ2-1; D: -; V: TRBV9; size: -; CDR3: CASSVLGYNEQFF; DNA: TGTGCCAGCAGCGTTTTAGGTTACAATGAGCAGTTCTTC
J: TRBJ1-2; D: TRBD1; V: TRBV7-9; size: many; CDR3: CASSRAHDRGSYGYTF; DNA: TGTGCCAGCAGCCGTGCTCATGACAGGGGGTCCTATGGCTACACCTTC
J: TRBJ2-2; D: -; V: TRBV11-2; size: many; CDR3: CASSLNGELFF; DNA: TGTGCCAGCAGCTTAAACGGGGAGCTGTTTTTT
J: TRBJ1-2; D: -; V: TRBV15; size: -; CDR3: CATSSGGRNYGYTF; DNA: TGTGCCACCAGCAGCGGGGGCAGAAACTATGGCTACACCTTC
J: TRBJ2-7; D: TRBD2; V: TRBV5-6; size: -; CDR3: CASSLETSATTTSYEQYF; DNA: TGTGCTAGCAGCTTAGAGACTAGCGCAACTACAACCTCCTACGAGCAGTACTTC
J: TRBJ2-5; D: -; V: TRBV13; size: many; CDR3: CASSDTVETQYF; DNA: TGTGCCAGCAGCGACACGGTAGAGACCCAGTACTTC
J: TRBJ2-3; D: TRBD2; V: TRBV25-1; size: -; CDR3: CASSEARRGTLTDTQYF; DNA: TGTGCCAGCAGTGAAGCTCGGCGGGGGACCCTCACAGATACGCAGTATTTT
J: TRBJ2-5; D: TRBD2; V: TRBV20-1; size: -; CDR3: CSATGLAEETQYF; DNA: TGCAGTGCTACCGGACTAGCGGAAGAGACCCAGTACTTC
J: TRBJ1-5; D: -; V: TRBV20-1; size: many; CDR3: CSASNREYSNQPQHF; DNA: TGCAGTGCTAGTAACAGGGAGTATAGCAATCAGCCCCAGCATTTT
J: TRBJ2-7; D: -; V: TRBV15; size: -; CDR3: CATSRDRTRGQHF; DNA: TGTGCCACCAGCAGAGATAGGACTAGAGGACAGCACTTC
J: TRBJ2-1; D: -; V: TRBV7-8; size: many; CDR3: CASSDRNEQFF; DNA: TGTGCCAGCAGCGATAGGAATGAGCAGTTCTTC
J: TRBJ2-3; D: -; V: TRBV6-4; size: many; CDR3: CASSDTATSTDTQYF; DNA: TGTGCCAGCAGTGACACGGCCACTAGCACAGATACGCAGTATTTT
J: TRBJ1-1; D: -; V: TRBV10-3; size: -; CDR3: CATSTGGGNTEAFF; DNA: TGTGCCACCTCGACGGGGGGGGGGAACACTGAAGCTTTCTTT
J: TRBJ1-2; D: -; V: TRBV7-9; size: many; CDR3: CASSPTGNYGYTF; DNA: TGTGCCAGCAGCCCAACAGGGAACTATGGCTACACCTTC
J: TRBJ2-7; D: TRBD2; V: TRBV4-3; size: few; CDR3: CASSQDGGGSYEQYF; DNA: TGCGCCAGCAGCCAAGACGGGGGGGGCTCCTACGAGCAGTACTTC
J: TRBJ1-3; D: TRBD1; V: TRBV19; size: -; CDR3: CASSRQGAGNTIYF; DNA: TGTGCCAGTAGTCGACAGGGGGCTGGAAACACCATATATTTT
J: TRBJ2-2; D: TRBD2; V: TRBV19; size: -; CDR3: CASAGTSEGGELFF; DNA: TGTGCCAGTGCCGGGACTAGTGAAGGCGGGGAGCTGTTTTTT
J: TRBJ2-1; D: TRBD2; V: TRBV7-2; size: -; CDR3: CASSVARGGVYNEQFF; DNA: TGTGCCAGCAGCGTAGCTCGGGGGGGGGTTTACAATGAGCAGTTCTTC
J: TRBJ1-5; D: -; V: TRBV19; size: many; CDR3: CASSIVRHYSNQPQHF; DNA: TGTGCCAGTAGTATAGTTCGACATTATAGCAATCAGCCCCAGCATTTT
J: TRBJ1-5; D: -; V: TRBV10-3; size: many; CDR3: CAISESGPQSSWNQPQHF; DNA: TGTGCCATCAGTGAGTCGGGACCGCAATCTAGTTGGAATCAGCCCCAGCATTTT
J: TRBJ2-7; D: -; V: TRBV25-1; size: many; CDR3: CASSEYPAPGVDEQYF; DNA: TGTGCCAGCAGTGAATATCCGGCCCCAGGGGTCGACGAGCAGTACTTC
J: TRBJ2-3; D: TRBD1; V: TRBV19; size: once; CDR3: CASSVRTGGADTQYF; DNA: TGTGCCAGTAGTGTAAGGACAGGGGGCGCAGATACGCAGTATTTT
J: TRBJ1-1; D: TRBD1; V: TRBV7-3; size: few; CDR3: CASSSWDSGNTEAFF; DNA: TGTGCCAGCAGCTCATGGGACAGCGGAAACACTGAAGCTTTCTTT
J: TRBJ2-6; D: -; V: TRBV20-1; size: -; CDR3: CSARDQGRGANVLTF; DNA: TGCAGTGCTAGAGATCAAGGGCGAGGGGCCAACGTCCTGACTTTC
J: TRBJ2-7; D: TRBD1; V: TRBV5-1; size: -; CDR3: CASSLRQGLLYEQYF; DNA: TGCGCCAGCAGCTTGAGACAGGGTCTCCTCTACGAGCAGTACTTC
J: TRBJ1-5; D: -; V: TRBV7-7; size: many; CDR3: CASSRRDNPALNQPQHF; DNA: TGTGCTAGCAGCCGTCGGGACAATCCCGCGCTTAATCAGCCCCAGCATTTT
J: TRBJ2-7; D: -; V: TRBV15; size: -; CDR3: CATSRDRSSEQYF; DNA: TGTGCCACCAGCAGAGATCGCAGCTCCGAGCAGTACTTC